The subject of this entry is one T cell receptor beta chain. The antigen remains unidentified. TCRdb keeps only in-frame clones here, not all; method: immunoSEQ multiplex PCR. The sample contains under 2.5 million clones, less than 95% of which appear only once. This sample is part of a study of shared clonotypes between healthy human individuals. The study's findings and limits: Generally, estimated richness proved larger in naive subsets than it did in memory subsets.

Germline V gene lookup returns CDR1 SGHTA and CDR2 FQGNSA. The CDR3 runs to 16 residues. Trimming took off 5 bases at V and 7 bases at J, with 21 bases between the two ends. CD4+ cells yielded CD45RA+ naive and CD45RA-negative memory subsets. The sequenced sample consisted of naive CD4+ T cells from PBMCs. Regarding subset: CD45RA+ positively selected. The receptor was isolated from a man between 18 and 35 years old in good health. Some clones in this sample may be carry-over from other donors' samples. This chain links TRBV7-2 with TRBJ2-1; no firm D call. The CDR3 sequence is CASSRMSEAPRNEQFF. CDR3 coding DNA: TGTGCCAGCAGCCGAATGTCAGAGGCGCCCCGGAATGAGCAGTTCTTC.